What follows are 9 T cell receptor beta chains derived from one specimen sequenced in a study of cytotoxic CD8 clonotypes in ibrutinib-treated CLL. Method: immunoSEQ multiplex PCR; TCRdb's copy keeps in-frame clones and lacks some. Found here are 110,000 to 150,000 clones, approximately 80% of them singletons; the top ten hold about 13%. Material: PBMCs, obtained after 12 months of ibrutinib treatment. The source of these receptors is a human donor with chronic lymphocytic leukemia.

The chain uses TRBV29-1 and TRBJ1-2, with D perhaps matching TRBD1 (6 bases). From germline, CDR1 is SQVTM and CDR2 ANQGSEA. The CDR3 totals 13 residues. The V and J ends lost 3 bases and 8 bases respectively, with 16 bases between them. CDR3 amino acids: CSVDSAGVFGYTF. CDR3 DNA sequence: TGCAGCGTTGATTCGGCAGGGGTGTTCGGCTACACCTTC.

The chain joins TRBV18 to TRBJ2-7; 9 nucleotides align to TRBD1. CDR1 is KGHSH and CDR2 is LQKENI in the germline V gene. Germline trimming cut 3 bases from V and 5 bases from J; bases unmatched to any gene: 5. The CDR3 sequence is 14 residues long. Written as DNA, the CDR3 is TGTGCCAGCTCACCCCGGACAGGGGAGGACGAGCAGTACTTC. As protein: CASSPRTGEDEQYF.

The rearrangement uses TRBV2 and TRBJ1-1; 9 bases match TRBD1. The germline V gene has CDR1 SNHLY and CDR2 FYNNEI. V was pared by 3 bases and J by 1 base, with 3 bases of the junction left unmatched. The CDR3 spans 15 residues. The CDR3 sequence is CASSDTGGWNTEAFF. Written as DNA, the CDR3 is TGTGCCAGCAGTGATACAGGGGGCTGGAACACTGAAGCTTTCTTT.

CDR3 nucleotide sequence: TGCGCCAGCAGCCAAGATATTGGGCAGGGGGGCTACGAGCAGTACTTC. Translating gives CASSQDIGQGGYEQYF. This rearrangement joins TRBV4-3 to TRBJ2-7; tentative D call: TRBD1 (7 bases). This CDR3 has 16 amino acids. Trimming took off 0 bases at V and 3 bases at J, with 15 bases between the two ends. The germline V gene encodes CDR1 LGHNA and CDR2 YSLEER.

The chain joins TRBV27 to TRBJ2-5; tentatively, D is TRBD1 (6 bases). This CDR3 spans 15 amino acids. The V and J ends lost 2 bases and 4 bases respectively, with 14 bases between them. Germline V gives CDR1 MNHEY, CDR2 SMNVEV (reference sequence). The CDR3 coding sequence is TGTGCCAGCAGTTTAGGACAGCCCTTGAGAGAGACCCAGTACTTC. Translation: CASSLGQPLRETQYF.

The DNA of the CDR3 is TGTGCCTGGAGGGGGAGTCCGACCGGGTATTACAATGAGCAGTTCTTC. This sequence encodes CAWRGSPTGYYNEQFF. The chain joins TRBV30 to TRBJ2-1; possible D gene TRBD2, 5 bases. V was cut by 3 bases and J by 4 bases, with 19 bases left in between. This CDR3 comprises 16 residues. Germline values: CDR1 GTSNPN, CDR2 SVGIG (reference sequence).

The rearrangement joins TRBV6-1 to TRBJ1-5, with D uncertain. The CDR3 has 15 residues. The germline gives CDR1 MNHNS, CDR2 SASEGT. V was cut by 4 bases and J by 0 bases, with 10 bases left in between. CDR3 sequence: CASSVRENSNQPQHF. The CDR3 bases are TGTGCCAGCAGTGTACGGGAAAATAGCAATCAGCCCCAGCATTTT.

V usage is TRBV5-4 and J usage is TRBJ2-3; 9 bases are shared with TRBD2. Germline trimming cut 2 bases from V and 4 bases from J; bases unmatched to any gene: 17. CDR3 length: 19 amino acids. CDR1 is SGHNT, CDR2 YYREEE, per germline (reference sequence). CDR3 in amino acids: CASSFPSLRGGGTPDTQYF. Written as DNA, the CDR3 is TGTGCCAGCAGCTTCCCCTCGCTGCGGGGGGGAGGGACCCCAGATACGCAGTATTTT. Looking up the rest from reference TRBV5-4 and TRBJ2-3 gives the full variable domain: ETGVTQSPTHLIKTRGQQVTLRCSSQSGHNTVSWYQQALGQGPQFIFQYYREEENGRGNFPPRFSGLQFPNYSSELNVNALELDDSALYLCASSFPSLRGGGTPDTQYFGPGTRLTVL.

This clone occurred a few times. The rearrangement uses TRBV19 and TRBJ2-7; the D gene is possibly TRBD1 (5 bases). The CDR3 is made up of 14 amino acids. Per the germline V gene, CDR1 is LNHDA and CDR2 is SQIVND (reference sequence). The ends were cut back, 7 bases at V and 7 bases at J, with 20 bases in the middle. The CDR3 reads CASKITGLGLEQYF. CDR3 DNA sequence: TGTGCCAGTAAAATCACAGGATTAGGGTTGGAGCAGTACTTC.